This T cell receptor beta chain originates from a study of shared clonotypes between healthy human individuals. Overall study findings and caveats: Having only a few donors restricted how much genetic and exposure-history diversity was captured. Rarefaction exposed incomplete sorted-subset sequencing despite large depth. Around 5% of naive CD4 clonotypes were common to several donors.

With regard to this clone: Its antigen remains unknown.

TCRdb keeps only in-frame clones here, not all; method: immunoSEQ multiplex PCR. This table holds 550,000 to 750,000 clones, 90% to 95% found once. Looked up from germline, CDR1 is SGHAT and CDR2 is FQNNGV. The CDR3 has 13 amino acids. The V segment lost 3 bases and the J segment 5 bases; nucleotides outside the gene matches: 3. The naive CD8 subset, CD45RO-negative cells positively selected for CCR7, excluded terminally differentiated effector memory CD45RA+ cells. This chain links TRBV11-2 with TRBJ1-1; 7 bases match TRBD1. This TCR derives from a man younger than 40 in good health. The sequenced sample consisted of naive CD8+ T cells sorted from blood. DNA for the CDR3: TGTGCCAGCAGCTTTTCAGGGGGAACTGAAGCTTTCTTT. It specifies CASSFSGGTEAFF.